This TCR beta chain was recovered during a study of glioma-infiltrating T cells after dendritic cell vaccination. Study results and caveats: Longer survival after dendritic cell vaccination followed higher pretreatment TIL content. The cohort had few patients with full blood and tumor sets.

The repertoire was sequenced with immunoSEQ multiplex PCR; TCRdb's copy has only in-frame clones and lacks some. The sample lists 95,000 to 110,000 clones; roughly 80% were seen once. Deletions cut 6 bases from V and 9 bases from J, with 9 bases between. The germline V gene has CDR1 SQVTM and CDR2 ANQGSEA. CDR3 length: 10 residues. As to this clone: Its matching antigen is unknown.

The sequences come from blood, collected before dendritic cell vaccination. This sequence originates from a human donor with glioblastoma. V is TRBV29-1 and J is TRBJ2-1; D unclear. The CDR3 spells CSVNSGEQFF. CDR3 DNA: TGCAGCGTAAATTCGGGTGAGCAGTTCTTC.